This T cell receptor beta chain was captured in a study of cytomegalovirus exposure and HLA in healthy donors. Comment on this clone: The antigen is not known.

The PCR contained 60 Vbeta and 13 Jbeta primers. TCRdb's copy holds only in-frame clones and misses some; the assay was immunoSEQ multiplex PCR. This sample has roughly 100,000 clones; nearly 15% occur once, and the top ten carry more than 0.8%. After removal of 0 bases from V and 7 bases from J, the junction contained 4 bases not matched to a gene. CDR1 and CDR2 (germline): SEHNR, FQNEAQ (reference sequence). The CDR3 runs 15 residues. General study points: Researchers had no immune exposure information except CMV serostatus available. The authors judged a highly shared variant cluster likely a sequencing artifact. A later analysis linked a missense DCLRE1C variant to TCR beta V- and J-gene trimming.

This chain connects TRBV7-9 to TRBJ1-3; TRBD1 agrees at 9 bases. Sequencing used PBMCs. The receptor was derived from a female donor in good health and CMV-seronegative. The CDR3 nucleotides read TGTGCCAGCAGCTTAGCGACAGGGGGATCGAACACCATATATTTT. The encoded protein is CASSLATGGSNTIYF.